This TCR beta chain comes out of a study of blood T cells in healthy people across ages. As for the study in general: Capture by template switching was about one barcoded beta molecule per two T cells.

This CDR3 comprises 13 residues. Deletions cut 8 bases from V and 2 bases from J, with 14 bases between. Germline assignment: CDR1 SQVTM and CDR2 ANQGSEA. Study-level points and caveats: With age, beta diversity per million T cells declined roughly linearly, significantly by 40.

Healthy Caucasian individuals from Russia aged about 6 to 90 served as donors. Points on this clonotype: Its matching antigen is unknown.

A sample-barcoded 5' primer and a J-beta primer mix were used in a second PCR of about 7 to 12 cycles. The authors tagged each cDNA molecule using a template-switch adaptor with 12 random nucleotides. TCRdb reprocessed the 5' RACE reads with MiXCR, giving one entry per CDR3 protein. The sample holds about 1.8 million distinct CDR3 sequences, roughly 49% seen once. The sequencing input was blood. The rearrangement joins TRBV29-1 to TRBJ2-3; weak D call: TRBD1 (6 bases). This receptor was obtained from a woman in her thirties or forties in good health. CDR3 loop: CSLGQSYTDTQYF. In DNA form, the CDR3 reads TGCAGCTTAGGACAGAGTTACACAGATACGCAGTATTTT.